Listed below are T cell receptor beta chains from one sample, sequenced in a study of monozygotic twins with cystic fibrosis. Method: immunoSEQ multiplex PCR; TCRdb's copy keeps in-frame clones and lacks some. This sample yields 15,000 to 20,000 clones, of which about 90% are seen a single time; around 1.6% belongs to the top ten. The sequenced sample consisted of blood. Receptors originate from a girl aged 2-9 years with cystic fibrosis. The CDR3 runs from the conserved cysteine through the conserved F or W. Each record gives: D gene, clone size, J gene, V gene, CDR3 protein, CDR3 DNA. A D gene is named only where the DNA matches it firmly. Some rows mark clone size as missing; the rest say once, few, many or name a class of expanded clone.

-,-,TRBJ1-1,TRBV7-6,CASSLESTRGTEAFF,TGTGCCAGCAGCTTAGAGTCAACCCGGGGGACTGAAGCTTTCTTT
-,-,TRBJ1-2,TRBV29-1,CSAPTENYGYTF,TGCAGCGCTCCGACAGAGAACTATGGCTACACCTTC
TRBD1,-,TRBJ1-5,TRBV25-1,CASRTGTGFHQPQHF,TGTGCCAGCAGGACCGGGACAGGGTTCCATCAGCCCCAGCATTTT
-,-,TRBJ2-1,TRBV27,CASRAPLRGSAYNEQFF,TGTGCCAGCAGAGCACCCCTGAGGGGGAGTGCCTACAATGAGCAGTTCTTC
-,-,TRBJ2-5,TRBV7-9,CASSRRQGNQETQYF,TGTGCCAGCAGCCGGCGGCAGGGTAACCAAGAGACCCAGTACTTC
-,-,TRBJ1-1,TRBV27,CASRIGVNTEAFF,TGTGCCAGTCGAATAGGGGTGAACACTGAAGCTTTCTTT
-,-,TRBJ1-1,TRBV18,CASSPGTDRKAFF,TGTGCCAGCTCACCGGGGACGGACAGAAAAGCTTTCTTT
TRBD1,once,TRBJ2-7,TRBV4-1,CASSQDQTGVTYEQYF,TGCGCCAGCAGCCAAGATCAAACAGGGGTTACCTACGAGCAGTACTTC
-,-,TRBJ2-1,TRBV4-1,CASSQGLPSYNEQFF,TGCGCCAGCAGCCAAGGACTTCCCTCCTACAATGAGCAGTTCTTC
-,-,TRBJ2-7,TRBV2,CASRIPGPSEQYF,TGTGCCAGCAGAATACCGGGTCCGTCCGAGCAGTACTTC
-,-,TRBJ1-2,TRBV30,CAWSVTGRHGYTF,TGTGCCTGGAGTGTAACAGGACGTCATGGCTACACCTTC
TRBD2,-,TRBJ2-2,TRBV19,CASSWGGLAGVPTGELFF,TGTGCCAGTAGTTGGGGGGGGCTAGCGGGAGTTCCCACCGGGGAGCTGTTTTTT
TRBD1,-,TRBJ2-5,TRBV7-8,CASSSGTGIQETQYF,TGTGCCAGCAGCTCAGGGACAGGGATACAAGAGACCCAGTACTTC
-,once,TRBJ1-2,TRBV11-2,CASSFRRSGFYGYTF,TGTGCCAGCAGCTTTCGTAGGTCAGGCTTCTACGGCTACACCTTC
-,-,TRBJ2-7,TRBV29-1,CSVVLGRSSYEQYF,TGCAGCGTTGTTCTAGGCAGAAGCTCCTACGAGCAGTACTTC
TRBD1,-,TRBJ1-5,TRBV29-1,CSVAGQGDQPQHF,TGCAGCGTTGCGGGCCAGGGGGATCAGCCCCAGCATTTT
-,once,TRBJ1-1,TRBV7-9,CASSPTLRGGGNTEAFF,TGTGCCAGCAGCCCTACCCTCCGCGGAGGCGGGAACACTGAAGCTTTCTTT
TRBD1,-,TRBJ1-1,TRBV2,CASRPGGLDTEAFF,TGTGCCAGCAGACCAGGGGGGTTGGACACTGAAGCTTTCTTT
-,-,TRBJ1-2,TRBV19,CASSSPQGFDGYTF,TGTGCCAGTAGTTCCCCCCAGGGGTTCGATGGCTACACCTTC
TRBD2,-,TRBJ2-1,TRBV6-6,CASSATSAWDEQFF,TGTGCCAGCTCGGCGACTAGCGCCTGGGATGAGCAGTTCTTC
-,-,TRBJ2-2,TRBV12-5,CASGFGGELFF,TGTGCTAGTGGTTTCGGCGGGGAGCTGTTTTTT
-,-,TRBJ1-4,TRBV28,CASSLPRPREEKLFF,TGTGCCAGCAGTTTACCGCGACCCCGGGAGGAAAAACTGTTTTTT
-,-,TRBJ1-3,TRBV7-2,CASSSGTGLRNTIYF,TGTGCCAGCAGCTCGGGAACAGGGCTGAGAAACACCATATATTTT
TRBD1,-,TRBJ1-2,TRBV2,CASRGHRGPNYGYTF,TGTGCCAGCAGGGGCCACAGGGGGCCCAACTATGGCTACACCTTC
TRBD2,-,TRBJ2-1,TRBV7-3,CASSSPASGSYNEQFF,TGTGCCAGCAGCTCTCCTGCTAGCGGCTCCTACAATGAGCAGTTCTTC
-,once,TRBJ1-1,TRBV5-8,CASSLNTEAFF,TGTGCCAGCAGCCTGAACACTGAAGCTTTCTTT
TRBD1,-,TRBJ1-1,TRBV6-4,CASAGQQGEAFF,TGTGCCAGCGCGGGACAGCAAGGTGAAGCTTTCTTT
-,-,TRBJ2-6,TRBV5-1,CASSFGGSGANVLTF,TGCGCCAGCAGCTTTGGGGGGTCTGGGGCCAACGTCCTGACTTTC
-,-,TRBJ1-1,TRBV7-2,CASSMGLTFGAEAFF,TGTGCCAGCAGCATGGGACTTACTTTCGGCGCTGAAGCTTTCTTT
-,-,TRBJ2-3,TRBV5-1,CASSFGQGRTDTQYF,TGCGCCAGCAGCTTCGGGCAGGGAAGGACAGATACGCAGTATTTT
TRBD1,-,TRBJ1-1,TRBV28,CASSLAGQHLNEAFF,TGTGCCAGCAGTTTAGCGGGACAGCATCTAAATGAAGCTTTCTTT
-,-,TRBJ1-2,TRBV29-1,CSVDWGVRGYTF,TGCAGCGTTGACTGGGGGGTGAGAGGCTACACCTTC
-,-,TRBJ1-1,TRBV2,CASNRVGNTEAFF,TGTGCCAGCAACAGGGTCGGGAACACTGAAGCTTTCTTT
-,-,TRBJ2-7,TRBV11-2,CASSLLGTGNEQYF,TGTGCCAGCAGCTTATTGGGGACCGGGAACGAGCAGTACTTC
-,-,TRBJ1-4,TRBV11-2,CASSPGTSATNEKLFF,TGTGCCAGCAGCCCAGGGACTTCTGCAACTAATGAAAAACTGTTTTTT
TRBD1,-,TRBJ1-1,TRBV19,CASSIRTGPLNTEAFF,TGTGCCAGTAGTATAAGGACAGGCCCGTTGAACACTGAAGCTTTCTTT
-,few,TRBJ2-2,TRBV2,CASSEFRGRPGGELFF,TGTGCCAGCAGTGAATTCAGGGGCCGACCCGGCGGGGAGCTGTTTTTT
-,-,TRBJ2-3,TRBV5-6,CASSFPGTVDTQYF,TGTGCCAGCAGCTTCCCCGGGACGGTAGATACGCAGTATTTT
-,-,TRBJ1-2,TRBV29-1,CSVLTVNYGYTF,TGCAGCGTTTTGACCGTTAACTATGGCTACACCTTC
-,-,TRBJ2-7,TRBV14,CASSQDTVAYEQYF,TGTGCCAGCAGCCAAGACACGGTAGCCTACGAGCAGTACTTC
TRBD2,-,TRBJ2-1,TRBV6-1,CASSESRVAGAEQFF,TGTGCCAGCAGTGAATCGCGAGTAGCGGGTGCAGAGCAGTTCTTC
-,once,TRBJ2-7,TRBV19,CASSIYISYEQYF,TGTGCCAGTAGTATTTATATCTCCTACGAGCAGTACTTC
-,-,TRBJ1-5,TRBV2,CASTLAYSNQPQHF,TGTGCCAGCACCCTCGCGTATAGCAATCAGCCCCAGCATTTT
-,once,TRBJ2-7,TRBV11-3,CASSPSGDSYEQYF,TGTGCCAGCAGTCCTTCAGGGGACTCCTACGAGCAGTACTTC
-,once,TRBJ2-7,TRBV4-1,CASSYIDRAEQYF,TGCGCCAGCAGCTATATCGACCGTGCGGAGCAGTACTTC
TRBD1,-,TRBJ1-1,TRBV4-2,CASRSPIRDRGRAEAFF,TGTGCCAGCAGATCACCCATCCGGGACAGGGGACGGGCTGAAGCTTTCTTT
TRBD1,-,TRBJ2-1,TRBV30,CAWSRTGHAPEQFF,TGTGCCTGGAGTAGGACAGGGCATGCACCTGAGCAGTTCTTC
TRBD1,-,TRBJ2-5,TRBV19,CASSIGTGHETQYF,TGTGCCAGTAGTATTGGGACAGGGCATGAGACCCAGTACTTC
TRBD1,-,TRBJ2-2,TRBV4-3,CASSPQGDKTGELFF,TGCGCCAGCAGCCCCCAGGGGGACAAAACCGGGGAGCTGTTTTTT
TRBD2,-,TRBJ2-1,TRBV4-2,CASAQLAGGMPAYNEQFF,TGTGCCAGCGCCCAACTAGCGGGGGGGATGCCCGCCTACAATGAGCAGTTCTTC
-,-,TRBJ2-1,TRBV19,CASSILHRDGDYNEQFF,TGTGCCAGTAGTATCCTTCACCGGGACGGAGACTACAATGAGCAGTTCTTC